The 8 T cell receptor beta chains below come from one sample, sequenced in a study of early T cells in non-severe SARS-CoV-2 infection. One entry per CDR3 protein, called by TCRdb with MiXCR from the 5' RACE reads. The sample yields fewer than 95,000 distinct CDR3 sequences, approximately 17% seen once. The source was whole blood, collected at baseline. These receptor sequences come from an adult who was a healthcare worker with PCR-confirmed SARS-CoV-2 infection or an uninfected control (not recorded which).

CDR3 sequence (DNA): TGTGCCAGCAGCTACCGAACTAGCTCCGCCGGGGAGCTGTTTTTT. Translating it yields CASSYRTSSAGELFF. The chain carries TRBV7-8 and TRBJ2-2; weak D call: TRBD2 (6 bases). The CDR3 is 15 amino acids. Germline lookup yields CDR1 SGHVS and CDR2 FQNEAQ. Trimming took 4 bases from V and 6 from J, leaving 15 bases between them.

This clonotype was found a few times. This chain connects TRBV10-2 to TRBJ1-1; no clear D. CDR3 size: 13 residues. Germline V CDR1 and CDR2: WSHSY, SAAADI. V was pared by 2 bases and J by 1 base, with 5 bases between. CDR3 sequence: CASSEGKNTEAFF. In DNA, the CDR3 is TGCGCCAGCAGTGAGGGAAAGAACACTGAAGCTTTCTTT.

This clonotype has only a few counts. The CDR3 coding sequence is TGTGCCAGCTCACCACCGAGTCAAGCAGATACGCAGTATTTT. Translation: CASSPPSQADTQYF. The chain has TRBV18 and TRBJ2-3; unclear D gene. With 0 bases removed from V and 4 bases from J, the gap between germline ends came to 8 bases. The CDR3 covers 14 residues. Germline CDR1 reads KGHSH; CDR2 reads LQKENI.

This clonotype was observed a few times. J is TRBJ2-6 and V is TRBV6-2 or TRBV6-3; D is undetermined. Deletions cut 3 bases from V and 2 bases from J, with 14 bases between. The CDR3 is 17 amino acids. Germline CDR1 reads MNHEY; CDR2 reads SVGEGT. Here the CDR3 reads CASSYTLSGPGANVLTF. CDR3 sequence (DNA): TGTGCCAGCAGTTATACCTTATCCGGACCTGGGGCCAACGTCCTGACTTTC.

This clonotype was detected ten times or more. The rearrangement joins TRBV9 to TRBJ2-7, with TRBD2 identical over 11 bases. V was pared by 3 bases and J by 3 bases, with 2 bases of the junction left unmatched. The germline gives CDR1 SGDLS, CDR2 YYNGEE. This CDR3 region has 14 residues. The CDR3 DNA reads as TGTGCCAGCAGCGCCGGGACTAGCGGCTACGAGCAGTACTTC. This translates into CASSAGTSGYEQYF.

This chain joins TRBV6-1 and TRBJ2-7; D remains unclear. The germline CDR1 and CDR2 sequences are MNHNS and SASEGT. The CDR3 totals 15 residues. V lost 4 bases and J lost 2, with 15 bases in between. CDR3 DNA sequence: TGTGCCAGCAGTGGGCTCCAGGATACAACCTACGAGCAGTACTTC. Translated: CASSGLQDTTYEQYF.

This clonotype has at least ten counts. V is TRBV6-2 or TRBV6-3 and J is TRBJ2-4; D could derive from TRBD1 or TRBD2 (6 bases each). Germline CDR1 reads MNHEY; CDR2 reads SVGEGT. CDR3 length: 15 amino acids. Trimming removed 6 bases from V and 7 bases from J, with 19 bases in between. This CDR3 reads CASSQQDRLVNIQYF. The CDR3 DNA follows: TGTGCCAGCAGCCAACAGGACAGACTAGTTAACATTCAGTACTTC.

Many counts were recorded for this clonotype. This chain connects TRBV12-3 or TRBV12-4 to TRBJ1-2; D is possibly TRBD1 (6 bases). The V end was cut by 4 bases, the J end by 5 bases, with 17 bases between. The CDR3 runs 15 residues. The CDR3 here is CASSSTQGGIYGYTF. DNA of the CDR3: TGTGCCAGCAGTTCCACACAGGGAGGGATTTATGGCTACACCTTC.